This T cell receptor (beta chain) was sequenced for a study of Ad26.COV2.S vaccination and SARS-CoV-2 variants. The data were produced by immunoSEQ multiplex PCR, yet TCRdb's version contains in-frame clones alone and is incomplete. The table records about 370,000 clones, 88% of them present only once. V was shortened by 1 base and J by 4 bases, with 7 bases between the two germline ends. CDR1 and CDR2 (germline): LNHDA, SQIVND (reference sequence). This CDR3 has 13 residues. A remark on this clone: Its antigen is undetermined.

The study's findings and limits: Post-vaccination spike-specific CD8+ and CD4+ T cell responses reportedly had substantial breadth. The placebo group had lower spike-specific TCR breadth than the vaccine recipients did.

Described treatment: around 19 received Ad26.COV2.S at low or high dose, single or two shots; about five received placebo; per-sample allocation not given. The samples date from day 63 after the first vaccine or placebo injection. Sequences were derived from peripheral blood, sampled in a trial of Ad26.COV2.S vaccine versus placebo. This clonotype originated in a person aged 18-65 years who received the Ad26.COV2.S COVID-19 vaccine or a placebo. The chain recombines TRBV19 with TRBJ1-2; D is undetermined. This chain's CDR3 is CASSIAGPYGYTF. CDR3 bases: TGTGCCAGTAGTATAGCCGGCCCCTATGGCTACACCTTC.